In this sample, the clone carrying this TCR beta chain turned up once. The entry originates in a study of blood T cell repertoires in COVID-19. The wider study: From the United States, Italy and Spain came samples of acute and convalescent COVID-19.

This CDR3 contains 13 residues. Per the germline V gene, CDR1 is SGHRS and CDR2 is YFSETQ. The V end lost 8 bases, the J end lost 3 bases, and 15 bases lay between the germline ends. The method was immunoSEQ multiplex PCR; TCRdb's version includes in-frame clones alone and lacks a portion of them. The sample yields under 200,000 clones, approximately 80% seen once. The chain employs TRBV5-1 and TRBJ2-7; the D gene is possibly TRBD2 (6 bases). Sample: peripheral blood. The receptor comes from a man between 60 and 75 years old with COVID-19, enrolled during active disease. CDR3 nucleotides: TGCGCCAGTCGCCCCGGGACTTACTACGAGCAGTACTTC. Translating gives CASRPGTYYEQYF.